A selection of T cell receptor beta chains follows, all from one sample in a study of T cells after posttransplantation cyclophosphamide. This table comes from immunoSEQ multiplex PCR, and its TCRdb copy is limited to in-frame clones, with some not included. The table shows about 40,000 clones, with less than 95% occurring only once. The sequencing used PBMCs, collected roughly 59 days after allogeneic stem cell transplant with posttransplant cyclophosphamide. Receptors were obtained from a male patient in his sixties who received an allogeneic stem cell transplant from a related donor and was CMV-positive. Part of the T cell pool may stem from the graft donor. The CDR3 runs from the conserved cysteine through the conserved F or W. A D gene is named only where the DNA matches it firmly. Only some rows state a clone size, as once, few, many or a class for expanded clones.

d_call j_call clone_size v_call cdr3_nt cdr3_aa
TRBD1 TRBJ2-2 - TRBV27 TGTGCCAGCAGTCGGACAGGACCGGTCACCGGGGAGCTGTTTTTT CASSRTGPVTGELFF
- TRBJ1-6 - TRBV7-9 TGTGCCAGCAGCTTAGGTCCGGGGGGCCGGTTACATAATTCCCCCCTCCACTTT CASSLGPGGRLHNSPLHF
TRBD2 TRBJ2-7 once TRBV18 TGTGCCAGCTCATCTTTAGCGGGGACCCCCTACGAGCAGTACTTC CASSSLAGTPYEQYF
TRBD1 TRBJ2-5 - TRBV5-1 TGCGCCAGCAGCAGAAGTGGACAGGGGGCTATGGAGACCCAGTACTTC CASSRSGQGAMETQYF
- TRBJ2-1 - TRBV7-2 TGTGCCAGCAGCTTGGGGGGGCCCTACGGGAATGAGCAGTTCTTC CASSLGGPYGNEQFF
TRBD1 TRBJ1-6 - TRBV7-9 TGTGCCAGCAGGCCCGGGACAGGGAATTCACCCCTCCACTTT CASRPGTGNSPLHF
- TRBJ2-4 - TRBV5-1 TGCGCCAGCAAAAAGGGAGATCTAGACAAAAACATTCAGTACTTC CASKKGDLDKNIQYF
TRBD1 TRBJ2-2 - TRBV9 TGTGCCAGCAGCGTAAGGGGACAGGGTGGCGGGGAGCTGTTTTTT CASSVRGQGGGELFF
TRBD2 TRBJ2-1 - TRBV27 TGTGCCAGCAGTTTCGGGGGGGCAGGAAATGAGCAGTTCTTC CASSFGGAGNEQFF
TRBD1 TRBJ1-5 - TRBV11-3 TGTGCCAGCAGCCCGGTGGGACAGGGAACTCAGCCCCAGCATTTT CASSPVGQGTQPQHF
TRBD1 TRBJ2-1 - TRBV7-6 TGTGCCAGCGGACAGGACTGGAATGAGCAGTTCTTC CASGQDWNEQFF
TRBD1 TRBJ1-4 - TRBV4-1 TGCGCCAGCAGCCCCCCCTCAGGGGGCTTTGAAAAACTGTTTTTT CASSPPSGGFEKLFF
- TRBJ1-1 - TRBV4-2 TGTGCCAGCAGCCAAGAGGAGATCATGAACACTGAAGCTTTCTTT CASSQEEIMNTEAFF
- TRBJ1-1 - TRBV6-6 TGTGCCAGCCGAAATCTTGAGGCTTTCTTT CASRNLEAFF
TRBD1 TRBJ1-1 - TRBV7-6 TGTGCCAGCAGTAAACAGGGGGCTTTGGGTGAAGCTTTCTTT CASSKQGALGEAFF
TRBD2 TRBJ2-5 - TRBV12-5 TGTGCTAGTGGTTTGGTCACTAGCGGGTTCCAAGAGACCCAGTACTTC CASGLVTSGFQETQYF
- TRBJ2-3 - TRBV5-4 TGTGCCAGCAGCCCCTACTCCTTAACAGATACGCAGTATTTT CASSPYSLTDTQYF
TRBD1 TRBJ1-1 - TRBV5-1 TGCGCCAGCAGCTTGGTCGGACAGGGTAAGGTGGTCTTT CASSLVGQGKVVF
- TRBJ2-2 - TRBV25-1 TGTGCCAGCAGTGCCCTGGGCCGGACCGGGGAGCTGTTTTTT CASSALGRTGELFF
- TRBJ1-1 - TRBV27 TGTGCCAGCAGTTTTTACCCGACAAGTGAAGCTTTCTTT CASSFYPTSEAFF
TRBD1 TRBJ1-1 - TRBV11-2 TGTGCCAGCAGCTTAGTTGGGACAGGAGTCACTGAAGCTTTCTTT CASSLVGTGVTEAFF
TRBD2 TRBJ2-1 - TRBV5-1 TGCGCCAGCAGCTTGGACCCTAGCGGGGGGGGTTCATACAATGAGCAGTTCTTC CASSLDPSGGGSYNEQFF
TRBD1 TRBJ1-1 - TRBV18 TGTGCCAGCTCCCGCAACCTTCTCCGGGACAGGTGGGAGAACACTGAAGCTTTCTTT CASSRNLLRDRWENTEAFF
- TRBJ1-2 - TRBV6-1 TGTGCCAGCAGTGAAGGGTCCAGGGGATATAACTATGGCTACACCTTC CASSEGSRGYNYGYTF
TRBD2 TRBJ2-1 - TRBV2 TGTGCCAGCAGTGATGGACTAGCTTCGGTAAATGAGCAGTTCTTC CASSDGLASVNEQFF
TRBD1 TRBJ1-1 - TRBV29-1 TGCAGTGTTGAAGATCCGATGTCAGGGGGCTGGATCACTGAAGCTTTCTTT CSVEDPMSGGWITEAFF
- TRBJ2-6 - TRBV5-5 TGTGCCAGCAGCCCGAGGTTGAGCTCTGGGGCCAACGTCCTGACTTTC CASSPRLSSGANVLTF
- TRBJ1-5 - TRBV5-6 TGTGCCAGCAGCTTGGAGGGGTATAGCAATCAGCCCCAGCATTTT CASSLEGYSNQPQHF
- TRBJ1-2 - TRBV9 TGTGCCAGCAGCGACGTAGGGGGTCGGGGCTACACCTTC CASSDVGGRGYTF
- TRBJ1-2 - TRBV4-1 TGCGCCAGCAGCCAAGATAAGATCGGTTCCGGGAACTATGGCTACACCTTC CASSQDKIGSGNYGYTF
- TRBJ2-5 - TRBV7-7 TGTGCCAGCAGCCAGGGGAACCAAGAGACCCAGTACTTC CASSQGNQETQYF
- TRBJ1-2 once TRBV6-5 TGTGCCAGCAGTTACTCAGGGGTGAAGTATGGCTACACCTTC CASSYSGVKYGYTF
TRBD1 TRBJ1-1 - TRBV19 TGTGCCAGTAGTATTGGACAGGTCAGGAACACTGAAGCTTTCTTT CASSIGQVRNTEAFF
- TRBJ1-2 - TRBV29-1 TGCAGCGTTGAAGACAGGGGTGGGAACTATGGCTACACCTTC CSVEDRGGNYGYTF
- TRBJ1-1 - TRBV28 TGTGCCAGCAGTTCACATTTCGGGAGCCTGGGCACTGAAGCTTTCTTT CASSSHFGSLGTEAFF
TRBD1 TRBJ2-1 - TRBV25-1 TGTGCCAGCAGTGGACAGGGGTCTAATAATGAGCAGTTCTTC CASSGQGSNNEQFF
TRBD1 TRBJ1-5 few TRBV18 TGTGCCAGCTCACAGGGGGCAGTAGGAAATCAGCCCCAGCATTTT CASSQGAVGNQPQHF
- TRBJ2-3 - TRBV18 TGTGCCAGCTCAAACGGGATCACAGATACGCAGTATTTT CASSNGITDTQYF
- TRBJ2-7 - TRBV19 TGTGCCAGTAGTATACACTACGAGCAGTACTTC CASSIHYEQYF
- TRBJ1-5 - TRBV5-1 TGCGCCAGCAGCCCTGACACCGGGGATGGCAATCAGCCCCAGCATTTT CASSPDTGDGNQPQHF
- TRBJ2-7 - TRBV5-6 TGTGCCAGCAGCTTGGACAGGGTGAGGGAGCAGTACTTC CASSLDRVREQYF
- TRBJ1-6 - TRBV7-9 TGTGCCAGCAGAAGACAGGACGCTAATTCACCCCTCCACTTT CASRRQDANSPLHF
- TRBJ1-2 once TRBV29-1 TGCAGCGTTGTAGAAGGGGCAGGTATAGACTATGGCTACACCTTC CSVVEGAGIDYGYTF
- TRBJ1-3 - TRBV28 TGTGCCAGCAGTTTAGAGGCGTTAACTGGAAACACCATATATTTT CASSLEALTGNTIYF
TRBD1 TRBJ2-3 - TRBV7-6 TGTGCCAGCAGCTTAGGGACAGGGGGCCCTACAGATACGCAGTATTTT CASSLGTGGPTDTQYF
- TRBJ2-7 - TRBV30 TGTGCCTGGAGTGTAACCAGGGGCGAGCAGTACTTC CAWSVTRGEQYF
TRBD1 TRBJ2-2 - TRBV7-9 TGTGTCAGCAGCTTACGGCAGGGGGCCTGGACCGGGGAGCTGTTTTTT CVSSLRQGAWTGELFF
- TRBJ1-1 once TRBV9 TGTGCCAGCAGCGGATTTAGTACTGAAGCTTTCTTT CASSGFSTEAFF
TRBD1 TRBJ1-6 - TRBV6-6 TGTGCCAGCAGTTACTCTCCAGGGGGAAATTCACCCCTCCACTTT CASSYSPGGNSPLHF
- TRBJ1-2 - TRBV18 TGTGCCAGCTCGAGGACGGAGGTTAACTATGGCTACACCTTC CASSRTEVNYGYTF